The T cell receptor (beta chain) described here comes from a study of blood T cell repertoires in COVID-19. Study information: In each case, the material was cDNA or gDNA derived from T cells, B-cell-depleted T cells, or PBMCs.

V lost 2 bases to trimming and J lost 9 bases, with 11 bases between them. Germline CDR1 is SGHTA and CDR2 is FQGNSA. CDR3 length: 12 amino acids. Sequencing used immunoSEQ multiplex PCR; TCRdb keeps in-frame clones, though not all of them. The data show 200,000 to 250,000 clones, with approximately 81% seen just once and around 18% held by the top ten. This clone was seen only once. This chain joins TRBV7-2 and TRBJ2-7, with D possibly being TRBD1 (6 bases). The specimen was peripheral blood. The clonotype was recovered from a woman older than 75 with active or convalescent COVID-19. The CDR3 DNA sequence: TGTGCCAGCAGCTTAACAGGGATGGTGCAGTACTTC. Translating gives CASSLTGMVQYF.